One sample yielded the 25 T cell receptor beta chains listed below, sequenced in a study of shared clonotypes between healthy human individuals. Sequenced by immunoSEQ multiplex PCR; TCRdb stores in-frame clones only, minus some. In the table there are 950,000 to 1,300,000 clones, roughly 75% of which are singletons. The sequenced sample was memory CD4+ T cells sorted from blood. As to subset: CD45RA-negative fraction. The receptors originated from a man between 18 and 29 years old in good health.

The V call is TRBV2, the J call TRBJ1-4; D is uncertain. V gave up 7 bases and J gave up 5 bases, with 17 bases separating them. The CDR3 is 15 residues long. Germline V gives CDR1 SNHLY, CDR2 FYNNEI. The CDR3 DNA follows: TGTGCCAGCAACGGGATCCGGGAATTCAATGAAAAACTGTTTTTT. It translates to CASNGIREFNEKLFF.

The V gene is TRBV25-1, the J gene TRBJ1-1; no clear D. The germline gives CDR1 MGHDK, CDR2 SYGVNS. The V gene lost 6 bases and the J gene lost 4 bases, with 15 bases spanning the gap. CDR3 size: 14 residues. CDR3 coding DNA: TGTGCCAGCAGGGGCGTAGGGCTCGGCACTGAAGCTTTCTTT. Translation: CASRGVGLGTEAFF.

The V gene is TRBV4-3, the J gene TRBJ2-7, with D possibly TRBD2 on 6 matching bases. V lost 4 bases, J lost 0 bases, and 10 bases lay in between. The CDR3 runs 14 residues. CDR1 and CDR2 from the germline V gene are LGHNA and YSLEER. CDR3: CASSLRGGSYEQYF. The CDR3 coding sequence is TGCGCCAGCAGCCTGAGGGGAGGCTCCTACGAGCAGTACTTC.

Regarding this clone: In the same sample, other DNA sequences code for this CDR3. The chain employs TRBV7-2 and TRBJ2-4; D not certain. Germline-derived CDR1 and CDR2 are SGHTA and FQGNSA. This CDR3 has 15 amino acids. The germline V and J ends were trimmed by 1 base and 0 bases, with 7 bases remaining between them. For the CDR3, the DNA is TGTGCCAGCAGCTTAGGGCAGCTAGCCAAAAACATTCAGTACTTC. Translation: CASSLGQLAKNIQYF.

V and J are TRBV4-1 and TRBJ2-2, with 8 bases aligning to TRBD2. CDR3 length: 16 amino acids. Germline V gene lookup returns CDR1 MGHRA and CDR2 YSYEKL. J lost 7 bases, V lost 2 bases, and 9 bases had no gene match. The CDR3 DNA is TGCGCCAGCAGCCAATCCGGTAGCGGGGTCGTCGGGGAGCTGTTTTTT. Translation: CASSQSGSGVVGELFF.

The chain is built from TRBV6-5 and TRBJ2-1, with unresolved D. The CDR3 loop spans 12 amino acids. Per germline, CDR1 MNHEY and CDR2 SVGAGI. V lost 6 bases to trimming and J lost 8 bases, with 11 bases between them. CDR3 loop: CASRSPRDEQFF. The DNA for the CDR3 is TGTGCCAGCAGATCCCCACGGGATGAGCAGTTCTTC.

CDR3 nucleotide sequence: TGTGCCAGCAGCCCGGACAGTGGGAACACTGAAGCTTTCTTT. It yields the protein CASSPDSGNTEAFF. The gene calls are TRBV11-3 and TRBJ1-1; tentative D call: TRBD1 (6 bases). Germline V CDR1 and CDR2: SGHNT, YENEEA. The CDR3 has 14 amino acids. Deletions cut 5 bases from V and 1 base from J, with 11 bases between.

The gene calls are TRBV5-1 and TRBJ2-5; TRBD1 matches at 7 bases. The CDR3 runs to 14 residues. V lost 4 bases, J lost 1 base, and 4 bases stayed unmatched. From germline, CDR1 is SGHRS and CDR2 YFSETQ. Written as DNA, the CDR3 is TGCGCCAGCAGCATCGGACAGGTCCAAGAGACCCAGTACTTC. Translated, it gives CASSIGQVQETQYF.

V and J are TRBV9 and TRBJ2-5; 8 bases match TRBD2. The CDR3 contains 16 residues. Germline CDR1 reads SGDLS; CDR2 reads YYNGEE. Trimming at V came to 3 bases and at J to 5 bases, leaving 12 bases not matched to a gene. The CDR3 DNA reads TGTGCCAGCAGCGAGGGGACGGGGGGGCCTCGGGAGACCCAGTACTTC. Translation gives CASSEGTGGPRETQYF.

Only a few counts were recorded for this clone. Other DNA sequences in the same sample also yield this CDR3. The rearrangement links TRBV7-2 to TRBJ1-3, with unresolved D. V lost 1 base, J lost 0 bases, and 10 bases lay in between. The germline CDR1 and CDR2 sequences are SGHTA and FQGNSA. CDR3 length equals 16 residues. The CDR3 coding sequence is TGTGCCAGCAGCTTAGAACCGGGAAGCTCTGGAAACACCATATATTTT. Translation: CASSLEPGSSGNTIYF.

In this sample, this clone turned up a few times. This chain links TRBV5-1 with TRBJ2-1, with D perhaps assigned TRBD1 or TRBD2 (6 bases each). Trimming stripped 4 bases from V and 6 bases from J, with 17 bases between. The CDR3 loop spans 15 amino acids. Germline CDR1 is SGHRS and CDR2 is YFSETQ. Here the CDR3 DNA reads TGCGCCAGCAGCCCCGGGGGCGGGAAATTCAATGAGCAGTTCTTC. Translation: CASSPGGGKFNEQFF.

CDR3 sequence: CASSLRIRTRPEKLFF. The CDR3 DNA follows: TGTGCCAGCAGCTTAAGAATTAGGACACGGCCTGAAAAACTGTTTTTT. The chain recombines TRBV7-9 with TRBJ1-4; D may be TRBD1 (5 bases). Germline CDR1 SEHNR, CDR2 FQNEAQ (reference sequence). This CDR3 has 16 residues. V was trimmed by 2 bases and J by 7 bases, leaving 17 bases between them.

V gene TRBV29-1 combines with J gene TRBJ1-1; 7 bases line up with TRBD1. V was clipped by 5 bases and J by 5 bases; unmatched bases: 5. The germline V gene encodes CDR1 SQVTM and CDR2 ANQGSEA. This CDR3 comprises 12 residues. CDR3 DNA sequence: TGCAGCGTTTACAGGGGAGGAACTGAAGCTTTCTTT. Amino acid sequence: CSVYRGGTEAFF. The variable domain in full, completed from reference TRBV29-1 and TRBJ1-1, reads SAVISQKPSRDICQRGTSLTIQCQVDSQVTMMFWYRQQPGQSLTLIATANQGSEATYESGFVIDKFPISRPNLTFSTLTVSNMSPEDSSIYLCSVYRGGTEAFFGQGTRLTVV.

The chain recombines TRBV23-1 with TRBJ1-6; 9 bases agree with TRBD1. TRBV23-1 is an ORF, and what it does is uncertain. CDR3 length: 16 amino acids. V gave up 3 bases and J gave up 8 bases; unmatched junction bases: 8. CDR3 residues: CASSQGQGDDDSPLHF. The CDR3, as DNA: TGCGCCAGCAGTCAGGGACAGGGAGATGATGATTCACCCCTCCACTTT.

The chain has TRBV4-3 and TRBJ1-4; TRBD1 agrees at 7 bases. The V gene end was trimmed by 0 bases and the J gene end by 6 bases; junction bases not matched to a gene: 7. This CDR3 has 16 amino acids. The germline gives CDR1 LGHNA, CDR2 YSLEER. CDR3 DNA sequence: TGCGCCAGCAGCCAAGATGCGGGGACAGCATATGAAAAACTGTTTTTT. It yields the protein CASSQDAGTAYEKLFF.

The chain links TRBV6-5 to TRBJ2-3; possibly TRBD1 for D (5 bases). Germline lookup yields CDR1 MNHEY and CDR2 SVGAGI. This CDR3 has 14 amino acids. Trimming shortened V by 6 bases and J by 2 bases, and 12 bases separated the two germline ends. This CDR3 is CASREGRVTDTQYF. The DNA for the CDR3 is TGTGCCAGCAGGGAAGGCAGGGTCACAGATACGCAGTATTTT.

The rearrangement links TRBV5-3 to TRBJ2-7; D remains ambiguous. TRBV5-3 is identified as an open reading frame with a role that is uncertain. This CDR3 is 12 amino acids long. Trimming shortened V by 8 bases and J by 3 bases, and 12 bases separated the two germline ends. The CDR3 protein is CASSVLVYEQYF. For the CDR3, the DNA is TGTGCCAGCAGCGTTTTGGTCTACGAGCAGTACTTC.

This clone was recorded only once. The CDR3 reads CSVVTGSFTGELFF. CDR3 nucleotides: TGCAGCGTTGTAACAGGGTCTTTCACCGGGGAGCTGTTTTTT. The chain links TRBV29-1 to TRBJ2-2, with D perhaps TRBD1 (6 bases). V was cut by 4 bases and J by 4 bases, with 13 bases left in between. Per germline, CDR1 SQVTM and CDR2 ANQGSEA. The CDR3 loop spans 14 amino acids.

J is TRBJ2-5 and V is TRBV15, with D perhaps being TRBD1 or TRBD2 (5 bases each). V lost 0 bases and J lost 4, with 15 bases in between. The CDR3 length is 16 residues. Germline V gene lookup returns CDR1 LNHNV and CDR2 YYDKDF (reference sequence). The CDR3 DNA is TGTGCCACCAGCAGAGAATCCGGGACCAAGGGAGAGACCCAGTACTTC. Protein sequence: CATSRESGTKGETQYF.

J is TRBJ2-3 and V is TRBV7-9; D might be TRBD2 (5 bases). CDR1 SEHNR and CDR2 FQNEAQ come from the germline V gene (reference sequence). The germline V and J ends were trimmed by 5 bases and 2 bases, with 17 bases remaining between them. The CDR3 totals 16 residues. In nucleotides, the CDR3 is TGTGCCAGCAGCCACAAACTAAGCGGCTTCACAGATACGCAGTATTTT. Protein product: CASSHKLSGFTDTQYF.

The sample holds one count of this clone. The chain joins TRBV5-4 to TRBJ1-2; 12 nucleotides line up with TRBD1. The CDR3 spans 18 residues. The V segment lost 3 bases and the J segment 5 bases; nucleotides outside the gene matches: 14. CDR1 SGHNT and CDR2 YYREEE come from the germline V gene (reference sequence). CDR3 loop: CASSSGPGTGGRGYGYTF. The CDR3 DNA is TGTGCCAGCAGCTCCGGACCCGGGACAGGGGGCCGGGGATATGGCTACACCTTC.

The genes are TRBV4-1 and TRBJ1-5, with 9 positions matching TRBD1. The V gene's germline CDR1 is MGHRA and CDR2 YSYEKL. V lost 3 bases, J lost 5 bases, and 11 bases stayed unmatched. This CDR3 comprises 17 residues. DNA of the CDR3: TGCGCCAGCAGCCAGGACTTACAGGGGGCCGATTATCAGCCCCAGCATTTT. The encoded protein is CASSQDLQGADYQPQHF.

The chain couples TRBV2 to TRBJ2-7; D possibly corresponds to TRBD2 (6 bases). The germline V gene encodes CDR1 SNHLY and CDR2 FYNNEI. V was trimmed by 8 bases and J by 1 base, leaving 15 bases between them. The CDR3 is 14 amino acids. CDR3 sequence: CASRGIAASYEQYF. CDR3 coding DNA: TGTGCCAGCCGTGGAATAGCGGCATCCTACGAGCAGTACTTC.

The V call is TRBV12-5, the J call TRBJ2-7; D is unresolved. The CDR3 totals 17 residues. With 0 bases removed from V and 4 bases from J, the gap between germline ends came to 19 bases. CDR1 and CDR2 (germline): LGHNT, FRNRAP. The chain's CDR3 is CASGLVGSWAAYYEQYF. The CDR3 DNA reads TGTGCTAGTGGTTTGGTTGGATCGTGGGCAGCCTATTACGAGCAGTACTTC.

With regard to this clone: The same CDR3 arises from other DNA sequences in this sample as well. The chain carries TRBV18 and TRBJ2-5; possibly TRBD1 for D (6 bases). V was shortened by 0 bases and J by 5 bases, with 10 bases between the two germline ends. This CDR3 is built from 14 residues. CDR1 is KGHSH, CDR2 LQKENI, per germline. The DNA of the CDR3 is TGTGCCAGCTCACCACCGACAGGTCTGGAGACCCAGTACTTC. Translating gives CASSPPTGLETQYF.